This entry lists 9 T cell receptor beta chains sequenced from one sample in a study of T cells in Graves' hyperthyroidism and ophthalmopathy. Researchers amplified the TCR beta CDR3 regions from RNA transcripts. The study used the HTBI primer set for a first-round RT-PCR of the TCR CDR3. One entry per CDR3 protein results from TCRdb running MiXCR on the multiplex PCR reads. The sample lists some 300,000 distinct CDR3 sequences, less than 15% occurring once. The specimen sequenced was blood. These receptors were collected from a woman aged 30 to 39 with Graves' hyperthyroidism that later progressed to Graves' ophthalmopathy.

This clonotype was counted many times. CDR3 sequence reads: CASRGGSNQPQHF. As DNA, the CDR3 is TGTGCCAGCCGGGGAGGGAGCAATCAGCCCCAGCATTTT. The rearrangement links TRBV28 to TRBJ1-5; no definite D call. CDR3 length equals 13 residues. Germline assignment: CDR1 MDHEN and CDR2 SYDVKM. V was trimmed by 8 bases and J by 1 base, leaving 9 bases between them.

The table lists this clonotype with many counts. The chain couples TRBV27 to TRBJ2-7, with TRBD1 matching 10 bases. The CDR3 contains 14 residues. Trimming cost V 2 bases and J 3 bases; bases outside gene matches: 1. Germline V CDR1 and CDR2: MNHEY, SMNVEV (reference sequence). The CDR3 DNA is TGTGCCAGCAGTTTAAGGGACAGGGGCTACGAGCAGTACTTC. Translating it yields CASSLRDRGYEQYF.

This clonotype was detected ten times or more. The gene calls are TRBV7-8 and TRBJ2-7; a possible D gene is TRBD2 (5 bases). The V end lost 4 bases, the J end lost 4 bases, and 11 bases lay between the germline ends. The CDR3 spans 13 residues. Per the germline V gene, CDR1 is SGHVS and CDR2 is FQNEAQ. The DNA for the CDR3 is TGTGCCAGCAGCTCAACTAGTGGGTACGAGCAGTACTTC. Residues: CASSSTSGYEQYF.

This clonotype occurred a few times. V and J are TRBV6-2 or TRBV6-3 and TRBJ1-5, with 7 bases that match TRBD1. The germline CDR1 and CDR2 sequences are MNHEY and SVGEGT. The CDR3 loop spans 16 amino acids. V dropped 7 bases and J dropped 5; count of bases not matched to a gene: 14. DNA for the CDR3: TGTGCCAGCACCTCAGACAGGGTGTTTATCGATCAGCCCCAGCATTTT. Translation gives CASTSDRVFIDQPQHF.

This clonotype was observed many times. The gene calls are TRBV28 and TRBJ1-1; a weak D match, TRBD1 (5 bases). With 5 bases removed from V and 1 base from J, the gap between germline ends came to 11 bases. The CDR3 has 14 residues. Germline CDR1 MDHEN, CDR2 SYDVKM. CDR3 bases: TGTGCCAGCAGTACCGGGACGGGGAACACTGAAGCTTTCTTT. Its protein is CASSTGTGNTEAFF. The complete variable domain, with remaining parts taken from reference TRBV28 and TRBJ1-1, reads DVKVTQSSRYLVKRTGEKVFLECVQDMDHENMFWYRQDPGLGLRLIYFSYDVKMKEKGDIPEGYSVSREKKERFSLILESASTNQTSMYLCASSTGTGNTEAFFGQGTRLTVV.

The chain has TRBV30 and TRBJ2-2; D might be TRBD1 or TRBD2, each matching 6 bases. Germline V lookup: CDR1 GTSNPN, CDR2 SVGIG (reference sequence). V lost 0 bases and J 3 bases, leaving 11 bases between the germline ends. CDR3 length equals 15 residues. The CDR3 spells CAWSVGGLDTGELFF. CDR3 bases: TGTGCCTGGAGTGTTGGGGGGCTCGACACCGGGGAGCTGTTTTTT.

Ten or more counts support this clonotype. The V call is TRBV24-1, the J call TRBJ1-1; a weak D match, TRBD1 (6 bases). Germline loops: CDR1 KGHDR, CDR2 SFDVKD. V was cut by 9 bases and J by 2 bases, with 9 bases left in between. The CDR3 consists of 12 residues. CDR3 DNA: TGTGCCACCGCAGGGGATAACACTGAAGCTTTCTTT. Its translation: CATAGDNTEAFF.

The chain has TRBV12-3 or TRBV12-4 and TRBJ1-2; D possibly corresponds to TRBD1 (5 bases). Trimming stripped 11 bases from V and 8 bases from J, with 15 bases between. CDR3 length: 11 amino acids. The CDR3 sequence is CACMWAGGYTF. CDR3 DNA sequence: TGTGCCTGCATGTGGGCAGGGGGCTACACCTTC.

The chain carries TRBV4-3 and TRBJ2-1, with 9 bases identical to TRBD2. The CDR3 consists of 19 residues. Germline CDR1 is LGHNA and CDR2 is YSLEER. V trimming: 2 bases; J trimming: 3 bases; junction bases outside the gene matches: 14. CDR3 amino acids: CASSQTPVSGSTLYNEQFF. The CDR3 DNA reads TGCGCCAGCAGCCAAACCCCAGTTAGCGGGAGCACACTCTACAATGAGCAGTTCTTC.